The 27 T cell receptor beta chains in this list originate from one sample, sequenced in a study of OX40 agonist ivuxolimab in advanced cancers. Here immunoSEQ multiplex PCR was the method, and the copy in TCRdb shows in-frame clones only, minus some. The sample contains tens of thousands of clones, over 75% of which appear only once. Material: CD4+ or CD8+ T cells sorted from blood, obtained in a trial of the OX40 agonist ivuxolimab. Receptors originate from an adult with an advanced solid tumor such as melanoma, head and neck, liver or kidney cancer.

A word on this clone: The sample contains more than one DNA sequence encoding this CDR3. The chain employs TRBV7-2 and TRBJ1-5; no clear D gene. This CDR3 region has 15 residues. CDR1 SGHTA and CDR2 FQGNSA come from the germline V gene. V lost 2 bases to trimming and J lost 6 bases, with 14 bases between them. As DNA, the CDR3 is TGTGCCAGCAGCTTAAGTCGCGTAGGTGGTCAGCCCCAGCATTTT. Residues: CASSLSRVGGQPQHF.

This clone showed up just once. The chain carries TRBV28 and TRBJ1-4, with 9 bases lining up with TRBD1. The CDR3 is 15 amino acids. Germline V gene data show CDR1 as MDHEN and CDR2 as SYDVKM. J lost 5 bases, V lost 4 bases, and 5 bases had no gene match. CDR3 residues: CASSSNRGLNEKLFF. CDR3 coding DNA: TGTGCCAGCAGTTCAAACAGGGGGCTCAATGAAAAACTGTTTTTT.

This clone was seen just once. The same CDR3 is also encoded by other DNA sequences in this sample. This chain uses TRBV29-1 with TRBJ2-5; a possible D gene is TRBD1 (6 bases). CDR1 and CDR2 (germline): SQVTM, ANQGSEA. The V end was cut by 3 bases, the J end by 5 bases, with 10 bases between. CDR3 length: 12 residues. The CDR3 is CSVDRGRETQYF. The CDR3 DNA reads as TGCAGCGTTGACAGGGGCCGGGAGACCCAGTACTTC. The whole variable domain, remainder taken from reference TRBV29-1 and TRBJ2-5, is SAVISQKPSRDICQRGTSLTIQCQVDSQVTMMFWYRQQPGQSLTLIATANQGSEATYESGFVIDKFPISRPNLTFSTLTVSNMSPEDSSIYLCSVDRGRETQYFGPGTRLLVL.

This clone was observed a single time. CDR3 residues: CASSRTSGGANEQFF. In DNA form, the CDR3 reads TGTGCCAGCAGTCGGACTAGCGGGGGGGCTAATGAGCAGTTCTTC. The chain uses TRBV6-6 and TRBJ2-1; 15 bases fit TRBD2. Germline V gene data show CDR1 as MNHNY and CDR2 as SVGAGI (reference sequence). The CDR3 runs to 15 residues. J gave up 7 bases and V 5 bases, and 3 bases lay outside the gene matches.

This chain uses TRBV7-8 with TRBJ1-4; D call uncertain. The CDR3 runs 14 residues. V gave up 4 bases and J gave up 4 bases, with 10 bases separating them. CDR1 and CDR2 (germline): SGHVS, FQNEAQ. CDR3 bases: TGTGCCAGCAGCTCAGACTTCGGTAATGAAAAACTGTTTTTT. Translation: CASSSDFGNEKLFF.

The genes are TRBV4-2 and TRBJ2-7; 8 positions match TRBD2. This CDR3 has 16 amino acids. Germline lookup yields CDR1 LGHNA and CDR2 YNFKEQ. V shed 0 bases, J shed 4 bases, and the junction held 8 bases outside the gene matches. The CDR3 region is CASSQDSAGEGYEQYF. In DNA, the CDR3 is TGTGCCAGCAGCCAAGATTCAGCGGGAGAGGGGTACGAGCAGTACTTC.

This chain links TRBV5-3 with TRBJ2-5; possible D gene TRBD1, 6 bases. TRBV5-3 is filed as an ORF, its function uncertain. V gave up 0 bases and J gave up 5 bases, with 11 bases separating them. This CDR3 has 14 residues. In DNA form, the CDR3 reads TGTGCCAGAAGCTTGGATGGGGGCAGGGAGACCCAGTACTTC. This encodes CARSLDGGRETQYF.

V is TRBV28 and J is TRBJ2-3; no reliable D call. Germline V gene sequence: CDR1 MDHEN, CDR2 SYDVKM. The CDR3 runs 14 residues. Trimming pared 6 bases from V and 3 bases from J, leaving 13 bases between. CDR3 sequence: CASSPAYGTDTQYF. CDR3 nucleotides: TGTGCCAGCAGCCCCGCTTACGGGACAGATACGCAGTATTTT.

The V call is TRBV10-3, the J call TRBJ2-7; the match to TRBD1 covers 8 bases. The CDR3 runs to 14 residues. Trimming cost V 5 bases and J 4 bases; bases outside gene matches: 7. Looked up from germline, CDR1 is ENHRY and CDR2 is SYGVKD. CDR3 DNA sequence: TGTGCCATCAGTTCCGCGGACAGGGCGTACGAGCAGTACTTC. As protein: CAISSADRAYEQYF.

The V call is TRBV5-4, the J call TRBJ2-7; 7 bases fit TRBD2. Germline lookup yields CDR1 SGHNT and CDR2 YYREEE (reference sequence). The CDR3 has 16 residues. V shed 4 bases, J shed 2 bases, and the junction held 12 bases outside the gene matches. As DNA, the CDR3 is TGTGCCAGCAGCAGGAGCGGGGCTATTGAACCCTACGAGCAGTACTTC. As protein: CASSRSGAIEPYEQYF.

CDR3 loop: CASSSGHNEQFF. CDR3 DNA sequence: TGCGCCAGCAGCTCGGGGCACAATGAGCAGTTCTTC. The chain has TRBV5-1 and TRBJ2-1; D assignment may be TRBD1 or TRBD2 (5 bases each). Germline assignment: CDR1 SGHRS and CDR2 YFSETQ. CDR3 length equals 12 residues. V was clipped by 3 bases and J by 5 bases, with 6 bases between them. Using reference TRBV5-1 and TRBJ2-1 for the parts outside the CDR3, the full variable domain is KAGVTQTPRYLIKTRGQQVTLSCSPISGHRSVSWYQQTPGQGLQFLFEYFSETQRNKGNFPGRFSGRQFSNSRSEMNVSTLELGDSALYLCASSSGHNEQFFGPGTRLTVL.

This chain joins TRBV2 and TRBJ1-6; 7 positions match TRBD1. This CDR3 is built from 18 residues. The V and J ends lost 6 bases and 7 bases, in that order; junction bases with no gene match: 18. Germline V CDR1 and CDR2: SNHLY, FYNNEI. This CDR3 is CASRERDSFQIANSPLHF. Written as DNA, the CDR3 is TGTGCCAGCAGGGAACGGGACAGTTTTCAAATCGCAAATTCACCCCTCCACTTT.

In nucleotides, the CDR3 is TGTGCCAGCAGTTTTAGCGGGATTAACACCGGGGAGCTGTTTTTT. Amino acid sequence: CASSFSGINTGELFF. This chain uses TRBV6-1 with TRBJ2-2; 8 positions match TRBD2. Germline V gives CDR1 MNHNS, CDR2 SASEGT. The ends lost 5 bases at V and 2 bases at J; junction bases unmatched: 4. CDR3 size: 15 residues.

In this sample, this clone turned up a few times. Here the CDR3 DNA reads TGTGCCAGCAGTGAATGGGGACAGGGGGTTTACGAGCAGTACTTC. Its translation is CASSEWGQGVYEQYF. The chain combines TRBV6-1 with TRBJ2-7; 11 nucleotides line up with TRBD1. The trim removed 2 bases at V and 4 bases at J, leaving 4 bases unmatched. The CDR3 totals 15 residues. The germline CDR1 and CDR2 sequences are MNHNS and SASEGT.

This clone was seen only once. V and J are TRBV12-5 and TRBJ1-6, with 7 nucleotides matching TRBD1. This CDR3 comprises 17 residues. The V gene's germline CDR1 is LGHNT and CDR2 FRNRAP. The ends lost 4 bases at V and 7 bases at J; junction bases unmatched: 13. DNA of the CDR3: TGTGCTAGTGGTTCGCTAAAGGGGACAGAGGAGAATTCACCCCTCCACTTT. It encodes CASGSLKGTEENSPLHF.

For the CDR3, the DNA is TGCGCCAGCAGCGTAGGTAACTCTGGGGCCAACGTCCTGACTTTC. This encodes CASSVGNSGANVLTF. This sequence joins TRBV5-1 and TRBJ2-6; no definite D call. Trimming removed 4 bases from V and 0 bases from J, with 8 bases in between. The CDR3 has 15 residues. Germline V CDR1 and CDR2: SGHRS, YFSETQ.

V usage is TRBV30 and J usage is TRBJ1-1; D is uncertain. V was pared by 4 bases and J by 0 bases, with 9 bases between. Per germline, CDR1 GTSNPN and CDR2 SVGIG (reference sequence). The CDR3 extends over 13 amino acids. Written as DNA, the CDR3 is TGTGCCTGGAAACAAAGTTTGAACACTGAAGCTTTCTTT. Amino acids: CAWKQSLNTEAFF.

The gene calls are TRBV29-1 and TRBJ2-1; no clear D gene. The germline V and J ends were trimmed by 1 base and 8 bases, with 3 bases remaining between them. CDR1 is SQVTM and CDR2 is ANQGSEA in the germline V gene. This CDR3 spans 10 amino acids. As DNA, the CDR3 is TGCAGCGTTGAAGTCTATGAGCAGTTCTTC. Its translation: CSVEVYEQFF.

The chain recombines TRBV28 with TRBJ1-4; a weak D match, TRBD1 (6 bases). Looked up from germline, CDR1 is MDHEN and CDR2 is SYDVKM. Trimming removed 6 bases from V and 5 bases from J, with 13 bases in between. This CDR3 has 14 amino acids. The CDR3 region has the DNA TGTGCCAGCAGCTCACATACAGGGAATGAAAAACTGTTTTTT. It translates to CASSSHTGNEKLFF.

CDR3 amino acids: CASSEEGWGSTDTQYF. As DNA, the CDR3 is TGTGCCAGCAGTGAGGAGGGCTGGGGGTCCACAGATACGCAGTATTTT. V gene TRBV6-1 combines with J gene TRBJ2-3; D may be TRBD2 (6 bases). Germline CDR1 reads MNHNS; CDR2 reads SASEGT. CDR3 length: 16 amino acids. V was pared by 3 bases and J by 2 bases, with 15 bases between.

The CDR3 region is CASTKDRDYEQYF. As DNA, the CDR3 is TGTGCCAGCACGAAGGACAGGGACTACGAGCAGTACTTC. The genes are TRBV2 and TRBJ2-7, with 8 nucleotides matching TRBD1. This CDR3 has 13 residues. The germline gives CDR1 SNHLY, CDR2 FYNNEI. V was pared by 7 bases and J by 3 bases, with 5 bases of the junction left unmatched.

The chain combines TRBV2 with TRBJ1-3, with 7 bases matching TRBD1. Trimming at V came to 7 bases and at J to 0 bases, leaving 12 bases not matched to a gene. CDR3 length: 17 amino acids. Looked up from germline, CDR1 is SNHLY and CDR2 is FYNNEI. The CDR3: CASISYRGSLSGNTIYF. The CDR3 DNA reads TGTGCCAGCATTTCTTACAGGGGCTCCCTCTCTGGAAACACCATATATTTT.

This clone has a single count. The chain joins TRBV19 to TRBJ1-1, with D uncertain. Looked up from germline, CDR1 is LNHDA and CDR2 is SQIVND (reference sequence). V lost 6 bases, J lost 1 base, and 9 bases lay in between. This CDR3 spans 13 amino acids. The CDR3 loop reads CASSIQRNTEAFF. The CDR3 region has the DNA TGTGCCAGTAGCATACAGAGGAACACTGAAGCTTTCTTT.

The chain has TRBV6-1 and TRBJ2-5; the D is unclear. V gave up 0 bases and J gave up 5 bases, with 4 bases separating them. This CDR3 comprises 12 residues. Germline assignment: CDR1 MNHNS and CDR2 SASEGT. Here the CDR3 reads CASSEAVETQYF. DNA for the CDR3: TGTGCCAGCAGTGAAGCGGTGGAGACCCAGTACTTC.

The V and J genes are TRBV5-1 and TRBJ2-1, with 8 bases that match TRBD1. The CDR3 spans 15 residues. Germline V gene data show CDR1 as SGHRS and CDR2 as YFSETQ. V shed 4 bases and J 4 bases; nucleotides not matched to a gene: 7. The CDR3 loop is CASSSDGQGYNEQFF. CDR3 DNA sequence: TGCGCCAGCAGCAGCGACGGACAGGGTTACAATGAGCAGTTCTTC.

The chain has TRBV10-3 and TRBJ1-1; D remains unclear. This CDR3 region has 11 residues. V lost 2 bases, J lost 5 bases, and 3 bases lay in between. Germline V gene lookup returns CDR1 ENHRY and CDR2 SYGVKD. The CDR3, as DNA: TGTGCCATCAGTGAGGGGACTGAAGCTTTCTTT. Translation: CAISEGTEAFF.

This chain uses TRBV2 with TRBJ1-1; a possible D gene is TRBD1 (6 bases). The CDR3 consists of 15 residues. Germline loops: CDR1 SNHLY, CDR2 FYNNEI. The germline V and J ends were trimmed by 5 bases and 1 base, with 14 bases remaining between them. The CDR3 region is CASSSRGGPNTEAFF. In DNA, the CDR3 is TGTGCCAGCAGTTCGAGGGGGGGACCGAACACTGAAGCTTTCTTT.